These 7 T cell receptor beta chains were all obtained from the same sample, sequenced in a study of shared clonotypes between healthy human individuals. Assay used: immunoSEQ multiplex PCR; TCRdb lists only in-frame clones, some missing. The sample holds roughly 1,600,000 clones, approximately 98.5% seen once. Sequenced: naive CD4+ T cells sorted from blood. This sample's subset: CD45RA+ positively selected. The receptors here all came from a man under 40 in good health.

The rearrangement joins TRBV9 to TRBJ2-3; 12 nucleotides match TRBD2. The CDR3 sequence is 16 residues long. Trimming removed 4 bases from V and 5 bases from J; junction bases left unmatched: 8. Per the germline V gene, CDR1 is SGDLS and CDR2 is YYNGEE. CDR3 DNA sequence: TGTGCCAGCAGCCCAAGGACTAGCGGGATTGGAGATACGCAGTATTTT. It is translated as CASSPRTSGIGDTQYF.

This chain joins TRBV7-2 and TRBJ2-7, with D perhaps given as TRBD1 or TRBD2 (5 bases each). This CDR3 is 15 amino acids long. The germline CDR1 and CDR2 sequences are SGHTA and FQGNSA. The V gene lost 1 base and the J gene lost 2 bases, with 12 bases spanning the gap. The DNA for the CDR3 is TGTGCCAGCAGCTTAGTCAGAGGGGAACCCTACGAGCAGTACTTC. Residues: CASSLVRGEPYEQYF.

J is TRBJ2-2 and V is TRBV4-3, with unresolved D. This CDR3 is built from 14 residues. Trimming stripped 1 base from V and 6 bases from J, with 9 bases between. Germline CDR1 and CDR2: LGHNA and YSLEER. CDR3 coding DNA: TGCGCCAGCAGCCAAGGGGCCCTAGCCGGGGAGCTGTTTTTT. Protein product: CASSQGALAGELFF.

The V and J genes are TRBV28 and TRBJ1-1; tentative D call: TRBD1 (6 bases). The CDR3 totals 21 residues. The V end was cut by 4 bases, the J end by 0 bases, with 30 bases between. CDR1 and CDR2 from the germline V gene are MDHEN and SYDVKM. The CDR3 sequence: CASSSARVSGGPIPMNTEAFF. The CDR3 DNA sequence: TGTGCCAGCAGTTCGGCCAGGGTGTCGGGGGGGCCAATCCCCATGAACACTGAAGCTTTCTTT. Filled out from reference TRBV28 and TRBJ1-1, the complete variable domain reads DVKVTQSSRYLVKRTGEKVFLECVQDMDHENMFWYRQDPGLGLRLIYFSYDVKMKEKGDIPEGYSVSREKKERFSLILESASTNQTSMYLCASSSARVSGGPIPMNTEAFFGQGTRLTVV.

The chain couples TRBV5-4 to TRBJ2-1; TRBD1 is a possible D gene (6 bases). Germline-derived CDR1 and CDR2 are SGHNT and YYREEE (reference sequence). This CDR3 has 15 residues. V was clipped by 3 bases and J by 1 base, with 11 bases between them. CDR3 protein: CASSSGTPSYNEQFF. The CDR3, as DNA: TGTGCCAGCAGCTCCGGGACACCTTCCTACAATGAGCAGTTCTTC.

The chain combines TRBV28 with TRBJ2-6; D gene ambiguous. CDR1 and CDR2 (germline): MDHEN, SYDVKM. V shed 1 base and J shed 0 bases, with 7 bases lying between them. The CDR3 sequence is 16 residues long. The CDR3 here is CASSLFAYSGANVLTF. As DNA, the CDR3 is TGTGCCAGCAGTTTATTTGCGTACTCTGGGGCCAACGTCCTGACTTTC.

This rearrangement joins TRBV7-9 to TRBJ2-3, with 8 nucleotides matching TRBD2. J gave up 3 bases and V 9 bases, and 2 bases lay outside the gene matches. CDR1 and CDR2 from the germline V gene are SEHNR and FQNEAQ (reference sequence). This CDR3 has 12 amino acids. DNA of the CDR3: TGTGCCAGTCGCGGGGGGACAGATACGCAGTATTTT. Its translation: CASRGGTDTQYF.